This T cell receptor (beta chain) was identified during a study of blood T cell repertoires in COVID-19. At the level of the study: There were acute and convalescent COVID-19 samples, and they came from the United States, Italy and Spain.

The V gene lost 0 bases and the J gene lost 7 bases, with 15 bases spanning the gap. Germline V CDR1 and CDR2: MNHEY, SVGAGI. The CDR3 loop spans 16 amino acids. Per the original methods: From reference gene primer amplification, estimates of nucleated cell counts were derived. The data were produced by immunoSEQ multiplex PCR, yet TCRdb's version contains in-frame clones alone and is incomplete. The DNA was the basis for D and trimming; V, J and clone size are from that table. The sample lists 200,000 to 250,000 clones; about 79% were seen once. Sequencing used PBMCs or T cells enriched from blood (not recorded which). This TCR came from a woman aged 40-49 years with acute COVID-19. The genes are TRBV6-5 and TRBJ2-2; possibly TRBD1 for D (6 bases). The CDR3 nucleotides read TGTGCCAGCAGTTACTCGGTGGGGGCCAGGGGCGGGGAGCTGTTTTTT. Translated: CASSYSVGARGGELFF.